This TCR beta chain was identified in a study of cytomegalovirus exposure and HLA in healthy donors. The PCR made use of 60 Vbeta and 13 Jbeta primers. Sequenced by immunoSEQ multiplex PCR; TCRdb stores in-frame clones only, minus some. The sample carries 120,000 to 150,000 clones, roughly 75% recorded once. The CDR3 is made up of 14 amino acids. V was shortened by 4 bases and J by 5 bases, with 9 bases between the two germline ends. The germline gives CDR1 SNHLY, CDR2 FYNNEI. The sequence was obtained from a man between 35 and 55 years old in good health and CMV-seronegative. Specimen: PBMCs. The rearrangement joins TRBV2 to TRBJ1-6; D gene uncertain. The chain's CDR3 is CASSVLGDNSPLHF. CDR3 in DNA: TGTGCCAGCAGTGTTTTAGGAGATAATTCACCCCTCCACTTT.